Reported below is one T cell receptor beta chain. Some clones are missing from TCRdb's copy, which holds only in-frame ones; the method was immunoSEQ multiplex PCR. The table has 50,000 to 75,000 clones, under 80% seen once. V was clipped by 4 bases and J by 0 bases, with 17 bases between them. Germline V lookup: CDR1 SGHDT, CDR2 YYEEEE. CDR3 size: 17 residues. The data were taken from a study of blood T cell repertoires in COVID-19. The rearrangement links TRBV5-6 to TRBJ2-1; no firm D call. The sample was peripheral blood. The TCR sequence derives from a human donor in a cohort sampled during active COVID-19. The CDR3 spells CASSEAFQQSSYNEQFF. The CDR3, as DNA: TGTGCCAGCAGCGAGGCCTTTCAGCAGAGCTCCTACAATGAGCAGTTCTTC.